This T cell receptor (beta chain) was identified in a study of siplizumab effects on memory and regulatory T cells. The protocol was immunoSEQ multiplex PCR, while the TCRdb copy is restricted to in-frame clones and leaves out a portion. The sample has more than 85,000 clones, about 93% seen once. This CDR3 is 14 amino acids long. Germline loops: CDR1 ENHRY, CDR2 SYGVKD. The V end was cut by 8 bases, the J end by 6 bases, with 17 bases between. The gene calls are TRBV10-3 and TRBJ2-1, with D possibly TRBD2 on 6 matching bases. Material: Tregs sorted from blood. This TCR was sampled from a human donor in good health. Written as DNA, the CDR3 is TGTGCCATCTCGGGTCGGGAGAGCTCCAATGAGCAGTTCTTC. It is translated as CAISGRESSNEQFF.